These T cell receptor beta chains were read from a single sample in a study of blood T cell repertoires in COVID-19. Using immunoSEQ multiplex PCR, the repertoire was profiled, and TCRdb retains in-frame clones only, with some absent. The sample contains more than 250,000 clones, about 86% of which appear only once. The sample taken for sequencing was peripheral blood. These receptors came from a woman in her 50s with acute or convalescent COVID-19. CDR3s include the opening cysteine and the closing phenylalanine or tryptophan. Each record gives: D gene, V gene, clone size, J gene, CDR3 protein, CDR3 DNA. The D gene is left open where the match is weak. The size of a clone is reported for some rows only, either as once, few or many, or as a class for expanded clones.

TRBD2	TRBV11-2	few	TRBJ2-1	CASSFSGSEQFF	TGTGCCAGCAGCTTTAGCGGGAGTGAGCAGTTCTTC
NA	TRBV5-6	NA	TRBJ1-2	CASSSLSVGQHF	TGTGCCAGCAGCTCATTGAGTGTTGGACAGCACTTC
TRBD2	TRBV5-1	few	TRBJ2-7	CASSLALAGGNEQYF	TGCGCCAGCAGCTTGGCCCTAGCGGGAGGAAACGAGCAGTACTTC
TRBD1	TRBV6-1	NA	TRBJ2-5	CASSEMAQGLQTQYF	TGTGCCAGCAGTGAAATGGCACAGGGGCTGCAGACCCAGTACTTC
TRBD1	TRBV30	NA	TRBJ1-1	CAWSTTGYTEAFF	TGTGCCTGGAGTACGACAGGGTACACTGAAGCTTTCTTT
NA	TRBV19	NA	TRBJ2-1	CASTFNLEGNEQFF	TGTGCCAGTACCTTCAACTTAGAGGGAAATGAGCAGTTCTTC
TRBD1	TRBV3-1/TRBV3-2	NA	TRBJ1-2	CASSLTGQGGYTF	TGTGCCAGCAGCCTGACTGGACAGGGAGGCTACACCTTC
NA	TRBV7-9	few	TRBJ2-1	CASSFMREQFF	TGTGCCAGCAGCTTTATGCGTGAGCAGTTCTTC
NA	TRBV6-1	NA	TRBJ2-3	CASSEEQGETDTQYF	TGTGCCAGCAGTGAAGAACAGGGAGAGACAGATACGCAGTATTTT
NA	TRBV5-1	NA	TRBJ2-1	CASSLVQAFDNEQFF	TGCGCCAGCAGCTTGGTACAGGCCTTTGACAATGAGCAGTTCTTC
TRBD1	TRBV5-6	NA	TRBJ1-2	CASSLGTGPSKYTF	TGTGCCAGCAGCTTGGGGACAGGGCCTTCTAAGTACACCTTC
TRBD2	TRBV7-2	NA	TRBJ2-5	CASSRLAGVQETQYF	TGTGCCAGCAGCAGACTAGCGGGGGTGCAGGAGACCCAGTACTTC
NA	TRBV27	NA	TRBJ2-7	CASSYGDEQYF	TGTGCCAGCAGTTACGGGGACGAGCAGTACTTC
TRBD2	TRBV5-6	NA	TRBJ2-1	CASSSGLASEQFF	TGTGCCAGCAGCTCAGGACTAGCCTCCGAGCAGTTCTTC
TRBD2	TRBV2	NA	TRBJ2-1	CASRGLAGYNEQFF	TGTGCCAGCAGGGGACTAGCGGGCTACAATGAGCAGTTCTTC
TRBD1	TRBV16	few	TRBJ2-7	CASSQGQVGEQYF	TGTGCCAGCAGCCAAGGACAGGTCGGCGAGCAGTACTTC
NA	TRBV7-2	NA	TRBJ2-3	CASSRGGVGTDTQYF	TGTGCCAGCAGCAGGGGGGGGGTTGGCACAGATACGCAGTATTTT
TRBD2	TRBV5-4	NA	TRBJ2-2	CASSLGLAGTGELFF	TGTGCCAGCAGCTTAGGACTAGCGGGCACCGGGGAGCTGTTTTTT
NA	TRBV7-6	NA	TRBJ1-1	CASSSTTNTEAFF	TGTGCCAGCAGCTCCACAACGAACACTGAAGCTTTCTTT
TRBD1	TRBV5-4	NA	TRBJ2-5	CASSPDRGRKETQYF	TGTGCCAGCAGCCCGGACAGGGGGCGAAAAGAGACCCAGTACTTC
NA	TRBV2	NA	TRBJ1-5	CASSLRQAYSNQPQHF	TGTGCCAGCAGCCTCCGACAGGCGTATAGCAATCAGCCCCAGCATTTT
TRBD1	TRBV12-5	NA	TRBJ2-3	CASGPGQGGDTQYF	TGTGCTAGTGGTCCCGGACAGGGGGGAGATACGCAGTATTTT
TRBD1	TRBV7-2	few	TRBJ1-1	CASSLEAGGLTEAFF	TGTGCCAGCAGCTTAGAGGCAGGGGGCTTGACTGAAGCTTTCTTT
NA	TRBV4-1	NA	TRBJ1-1	CASSHCGEAFF	TGCGCCAGCAGCCACTGCGGTGAAGCTTTCTTT
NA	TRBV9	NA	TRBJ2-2	CASSPQNTGELFF	TGTGCCAGCAGCCCACAGAACACCGGGGAGCTGTTTTTT
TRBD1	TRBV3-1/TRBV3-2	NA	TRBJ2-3	CASSQAGTVNTDTQYF	TGTGCCAGCAGCCAGGCCGGGACAGTAAACACAGATACGCAGTATTTT
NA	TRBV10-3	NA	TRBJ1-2	CAISDREGYGYTF	TGTGCCATCAGTGACAGGGAGGGGTACGGCTACACCTTC
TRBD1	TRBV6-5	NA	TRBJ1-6	CASLRTGNSPLHF	TGTGCCAGTTTGCGGACAGGGAATTCACCCCTCCACTTT
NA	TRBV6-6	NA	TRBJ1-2	CASSYGEQGYGYTF	TGTGCCAGCAGTTACGGTGAACAGGGCTATGGCTACACCTTC
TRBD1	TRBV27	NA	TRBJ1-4	CASRSGTANEKLFF	TGTGCCAGCAGGTCGGGGACAGCTAATGAAAAACTGTTTTTT
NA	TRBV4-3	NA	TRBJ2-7	CASSQIIGEGSDYEQYF	TGCGCCAGCAGCCAAATAATCGGAGAGGGCTCGGATTACGAGCAGTACTTC
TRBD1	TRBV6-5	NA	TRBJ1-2	CASSPPVRTGGNTF	TGTGCCAGCAGTCCCCCTGTGAGGACAGGGGGCAACACCTTC
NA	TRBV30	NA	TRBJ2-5	CAWSVLRLRETQYF	TGTGCCTGGAGTGTACTGCGGCTTCGAGAGACCCAGTACTTC
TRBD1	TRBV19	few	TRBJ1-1	CASSIGFGTATEAFF	TGTGCCAGTAGTATAGGATTCGGGACAGCTACTGAAGCTTTCTTT
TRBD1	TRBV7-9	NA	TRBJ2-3	CASRIDRDTDTQYF	TGTGCCAGCAGGATAGACAGGGACACAGATACGCAGTATTTT
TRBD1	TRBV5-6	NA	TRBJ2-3	CASSSSGTGGDTQYF	TGTGCCAGCAGCTCCTCCGGGACAGGGGGGGATACGCAGTATTTT
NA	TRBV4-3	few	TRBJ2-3	CASSQGSPGASTDTQYF	TGCGCCAGCAGCCAAGGCTCCCCAGGGGCCAGCACAGATACGCAGTATTTT
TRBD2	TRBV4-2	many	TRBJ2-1	CASSQVGGSSYNEQFF	TGTGCCAGCAGCCAAGTCGGCGGGAGCTCCTACAATGAGCAGTTCTTC
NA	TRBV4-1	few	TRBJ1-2	CASSPADRPNYGYTF	TGCGCCAGCAGCCCCGCAGACAGGCCGAACTATGGCTACACCTTC
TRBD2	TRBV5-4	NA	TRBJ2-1	CASSLIAGADNEQFF	TGTGCCAGCAGCTTGATAGCGGGGGCGGACAATGAGCAGTTCTTC
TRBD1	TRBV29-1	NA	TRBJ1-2	CSVRETQGEYGYTF	TGCAGCGTTAGAGAAACACAGGGGGAATATGGCTACACCTTC
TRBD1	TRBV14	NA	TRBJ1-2	CASSLRGGYTF	TGTGCCAGCAGCCTCAGGGGGGGCTACACCTTC
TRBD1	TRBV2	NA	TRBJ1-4	CASSRDRGIEKLFF	TGTGCCAGCAGTCGGGACAGGGGAATTGAAAAACTGTTTTTT
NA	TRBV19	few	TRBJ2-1	CASSTDWSSYNEQFF	TGTGCCAGTAGTACAGACTGGAGCTCCTACAATGAGCAGTTCTTC
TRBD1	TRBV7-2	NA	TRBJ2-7	CASSSTGGGYEQYF	TGTGCCAGCAGCTCGACAGGGGGCGGATACGAGCAGTACTTC
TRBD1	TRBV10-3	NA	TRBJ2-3	CAIRRQGAEDTQYF	TGTGCCATCAGGAGACAGGGGGCTGAAGATACGCAGTATTTT
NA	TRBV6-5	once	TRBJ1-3	CASNKDRIGNTIYF	TGTGCCAGCAATAAGGACAGAATCGGAAACACCATATATTTT
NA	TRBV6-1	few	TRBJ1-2	CASSEATGNYGYTF	TGTGCCAGCAGTGAAGCTACAGGGAACTATGGCTACACCTTC
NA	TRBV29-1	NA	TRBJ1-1	CSAAAEFNTEAFF	TGCAGCGCCGCCGCTGAGTTTAACACTGAAGCTTTCTTT
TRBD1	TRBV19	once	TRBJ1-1	CASRDRASTEAFF	TGTGCCAGTAGGGACAGGGCCAGCACTGAAGCTTTCTTT
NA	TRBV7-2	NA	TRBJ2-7	CASSKRQDPYEQYF	TGTGCCAGCAGCAAAAGACAAGACCCTTACGAGCAGTACTTC
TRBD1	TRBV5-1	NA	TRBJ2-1	CASSLVRDRANEQFF	TGCGCCAGCAGCTTAGTTCGGGACAGAGCCAATGAGCAGTTCTTC
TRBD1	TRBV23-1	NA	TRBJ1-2	CASSYGQGFHGYTF	TGCGCCAGCAGCTACGGACAGGGGTTTCATGGCTACACCTTC
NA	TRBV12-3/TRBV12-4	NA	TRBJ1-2	CASTGTYGYTF	TGTGCCAGCACGGGGACATATGGCTACACCTTC
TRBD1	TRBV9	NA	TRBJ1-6	CASSAGQGRSPLHF	TGTGCCAGCAGCGCCGGACAGGGGAGATCACCCCTCCACTTT
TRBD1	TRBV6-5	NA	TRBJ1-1	CASSPGQGTEAFF	TGTGCCAGCAGCCCCGGACAGGGGACTGAAGCTTTCTTT
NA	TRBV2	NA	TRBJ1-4	CASSAQAFGEKLFF	TGTGCCAGCAGTGCACAGGCTTTCGGGGAAAAACTGTTTTTT